This entry lists 3 T cell receptor beta chains sequenced from one sample in a study of blood T cell repertoires in COVID-19. The assay was immunoSEQ multiplex PCR, and TCRdb's table has in-frame clones only and misses some. The data hold over 400,000 clones, with more than 85% observed a single time. The sequenced sample was PBMCs or T cells enriched from blood (not recorded which). All receptors derive from a woman aged 55 to 70 who had recovered from COVID-19.

This clone occurred once. The V call is TRBV29-1, the J call TRBJ1-1; no firm D call. The germline V and J ends were trimmed by 6 bases and 3 bases, with 5 bases remaining between them. Germline V gene lookup returns CDR1 SQVTM and CDR2 ANQGSEA. The CDR3 is made up of 10 amino acids. The CDR3 nucleotides read TGCAGCGTCCAGGACACTGAAGCTTTCTTT. Protein product: CSVQDTEAFF.

The chain is built from TRBV4-1 and TRBJ1-2; TRBD1 matches at 7 bases. CDR3 size: 16 residues. Germline CDR1 MGHRA, CDR2 YSYEKL. V gave up 0 bases and J gave up 2 bases; unmatched junction bases: 6. The CDR3 reads CASSQDIGGLNYGYTF. The CDR3 DNA reads as TGCGCCAGCAGCCAAGATATAGGGGGCCTGAACTATGGCTACACCTTC.

The CDR3 DNA sequence: TGTGCCAGCCGCGGGGGGGGGCGGACTGAAGCTTTCTTT. This sequence encodes CASRGGGRTEAFF. V gene TRBV27 combines with J gene TRBJ1-1; weak D call: TRBD1 (6 bases). Germline loops: CDR1 MNHEY, CDR2 SMNVEV (reference sequence). This CDR3 region has 13 residues. V was trimmed by 8 bases and J by 5 bases, leaving 15 bases between them.